A single sample gave rise to the 17 T cell receptor beta chains below, sequenced in a study of T cells in Graves' hyperthyroidism and ophthalmopathy. Template material for amplifying TCR beta CDR3 regions consisted of RNA transcripts. With the HTBI primer set, the TCR CDR3 went through a first round of RT-PCR. From the multiplex PCR reads, TCRdb called clonotypes with MiXCR, one entry per CDR3 protein. The repertoire holds roughly 700,000 distinct CDR3 sequences, with roughly a third as singletons. The sequenced sample was blood. The receptors derive from a woman aged 40 to 50 with Graves' hyperthyroidism.

This chain uses TRBV3-1 with TRBJ1-6; no clear D. Germline CDR1 is LGHDT and CDR2 is YNNKEL (reference sequence). CDR3 length: 15 amino acids. V lost 8 bases, J lost 9 bases, and 20 bases lay in between. The DNA of the CDR3 is TGTGCCAGCTCTCGAGAGACGGGTGTGGGTTCACCCCTCCACTTT. This translates into CASSRETGVGSPLHF.

The chain uses TRBV10-3 and TRBJ1-2; TRBD1 matches 9 bases. Germline V CDR1 and CDR2: ENHRY, SYGVKD. The CDR3 runs 15 residues. Unmatched junction bases numbered 14, after V lost 10 bases and J lost 5 bases. CDR3 nucleotide sequence: TGTGCCAGTTCACCCGTTGCCGGGACAGGGTATGGCTACACCTTC. It specifies CASSPVAGTGYGYTF.

This clonotype was recorded a few times. J is TRBJ1-2 and V is TRBV6-2 or TRBV6-3; 10 bases align to TRBD1. The length of the CDR3 is 13 residues. Germline V CDR1 and CDR2: MNHEY, SVGEGT. V shed 11 bases and J 8 bases; nucleotides not matched to a gene: 11. The CDR3 nucleotides read TGTGCCGGCGGGGACAGGGGAGCGGAAGGCTACACCTTC. Encoded protein: CAGGDRGAEGYTF.

This clonotype occurred a few times. V usage is TRBV6-5 and J usage is TRBJ2-7; D not certain. There are 14 residues in the CDR3. Looked up from germline, CDR1 is MNHEY and CDR2 is SVGAGI. V was shortened by 3 bases and J by 0 bases, with 9 bases between the two germline ends. The CDR3 sequence: CASSYTDTSYEQYF. The CDR3 DNA sequence: TGTGCCAGCAGTTATACCGATACCTCCTACGAGCAGTACTTC.

The V and J genes are TRBV4-3 and TRBJ2-6; D remains ambiguous. The germline V gene has CDR1 LGHNA and CDR2 YSLEER. The CDR3 sequence is 15 residues long. V lost 5 bases and J 2 bases, leaving 10 bases between the germline ends. CDR3 DNA: TGCGCCAGCAGCGATACAAAAACTGGGGCCAACGTCCTGACTTTC. Its protein is CASSDTKTGANVLTF.

The chain uses TRBV7-2 and TRBJ1-5; D unclear. Per the germline V gene, CDR1 is SGHTA and CDR2 is FQGNSA. There are 11 residues in the CDR3. Deletions cut 5 bases from V and 11 bases from J, with 10 bases between. DNA for the CDR3: TGTGCCAGCAGCGCAAAGGAGACCCAGCATTTT. This gives the protein CASSAKETQHF.

In this sample, this clonotype turned up a few times. J is TRBJ1-1 and V is TRBV12-5, with D hard to call. Germline CDR1 reads LGHNT; CDR2 reads FRNRAP. Trimming took 7 bases from V and 1 from J, leaving 4 bases between them. CDR3 length: 11 residues. CDR3 amino acids: CASDRNTEAFF. In DNA form, the CDR3 reads TGTGCTAGTGACAGGAACACTGAAGCTTTCTTT.

The chain employs TRBV2 and TRBJ2-5; D not resolved. Germline CDR1 is SNHLY and CDR2 is FYNNEI. The CDR3 extends over 15 amino acids. Trimming took off 5 bases at V and 5 bases at J, with 18 bases between the two ends. The DNA of the CDR3 is TGTGCCAGCAGTCCCGGAACGCGGTCCGGGGAGACCCAGTACTTC. Its translation is CASSPGTRSGETQYF.

The chain employs TRBV25-1 and TRBJ2-7; tentatively, D is TRBD2 (6 bases). Trimming left V 7 bases short and J 2 bases short, with 12 bases between. Per germline, CDR1 MGHDK and CDR2 SYGVNS. This CDR3 comprises 13 residues. The DNA of the CDR3 is TGTGCCAGCACGGGACTGAATACCTACGAGCAGTACTTC. Translated, it gives CASTGLNTYEQYF.

J is TRBJ2-2 and V is TRBV5-6; D may match TRBD1 or TRBD2 (6 bases each). V was clipped by 0 bases and J by 4 bases, with 13 bases between them. Looked up from germline, CDR1 is SGHDT and CDR2 is YYEEEE. The CDR3 contains 16 residues. The CDR3 sequence: CASSLDQGRFTGELFF. The CDR3 nucleotides read TGTGCCAGCAGCTTGGACCAGGGGAGGTTCACCGGGGAGCTGTTTTTT.

The J gene is TRBJ1-5, the V gene TRBV7-9; D possibly corresponds to TRBD1 (5 bases). The V gene lost 6 bases and the J gene lost 3 bases, with 12 bases spanning the gap. The CDR3 sequence is 14 residues long. Germline CDR1 SEHNR, CDR2 FQNEAQ (reference sequence). CDR3: CASSLRGNNQPQHF. The CDR3 DNA follows: TGTGCCAGCAGTTTAAGGGGAAACAATCAGCCCCAGCATTTT.

This clonotype was counted ten times or more. The chain links TRBV5-4 to TRBJ1-2, with 8 positions matching TRBD1. J lost 6 bases, V lost 0 bases, and 7 bases had no gene match. CDR1 and CDR2 from the germline V gene are SGHNT and YYREEE (reference sequence). The CDR3 runs 15 residues. DNA of the CDR3: TGTGCCAGCAGCTTGGTGGGACAGGAGCGTCATGGCTACACCTTC. It yields the protein CASSLVGQERHGYTF.

The rearrangement joins TRBV15 to TRBJ1-5; 9 nucleotides align to TRBD1. The junction had 10 bases not matched to a gene; V was cut back by 3 bases and J by 7 bases. The CDR3 loop spans 16 amino acids. Germline lookup yields CDR1 LNHNV and CDR2 YYDKDF (reference sequence). The CDR3 coding sequence is TGTGCCACCAGCAGCCGGGGGGGACAGGGAACGCAGCCCCAGCATTTT. Translating gives CATSSRGGQGTQPQHF.

This clonotype was seen at least ten times. The CDR3, as DNA: TGCAGTGCGGCCCATGGCTCTGGGGCCAACGTCCTGACTTTC. This sequence encodes CSAAHGSGANVLTF. The chain employs TRBV20-1 and TRBJ2-6; D is uncertain. Trimming cost V 6 bases and J 0 bases, with 9 bases left between them. This CDR3 contains 14 residues. Germline assignment: CDR1 DFQATT and CDR2 SNEGSKA (reference sequence).

This clonotype was seen more than once but under ten times. This CDR3 is CASSIRQPNTGELFF. CDR3 bases: TGTGCCAGCAGCATAAGACAGCCCAACACCGGGGAGCTGTTTTTT. The chain combines TRBV7-8 with TRBJ2-2; TRBD1 might be the D (5 bases). This CDR3 is built from 15 residues. Per the germline V gene, CDR1 is SGHVS and CDR2 is FQNEAQ. Trimming took 5 bases from V and 2 from J, leaving 12 bases between them.

This clonotype was seen more than once but under ten times. The chain is built from TRBV19 and TRBJ1-4, with TRBD1 as a possible D gene (5 bases). The CDR3 length is 14 residues. CDR1 is LNHDA and CDR2 is SQIVND in the germline V gene (reference sequence). Trimming stripped 9 bases from V and 3 bases from J, with 14 bases between. CDR3 sequence: CASSRGLANEKLFF. The CDR3 bases are TGTGCCAGCAGCCGGGGCCTGGCTAATGAAAAACTGTTTTTT.

This clonotype was observed many times. The gene calls are TRBV19 and TRBJ1-1; D gene ambiguous. There are 12 residues in the CDR3. V was pared by 3 bases and J by 0 bases, with 2 bases between. Germline values: CDR1 LNHDA, CDR2 SQIVND (reference sequence). Here the CDR3 reads CASSIVNTEAFF. DNA of the CDR3: TGTGCCAGTAGTATCGTGAACACTGAAGCTTTCTTT.